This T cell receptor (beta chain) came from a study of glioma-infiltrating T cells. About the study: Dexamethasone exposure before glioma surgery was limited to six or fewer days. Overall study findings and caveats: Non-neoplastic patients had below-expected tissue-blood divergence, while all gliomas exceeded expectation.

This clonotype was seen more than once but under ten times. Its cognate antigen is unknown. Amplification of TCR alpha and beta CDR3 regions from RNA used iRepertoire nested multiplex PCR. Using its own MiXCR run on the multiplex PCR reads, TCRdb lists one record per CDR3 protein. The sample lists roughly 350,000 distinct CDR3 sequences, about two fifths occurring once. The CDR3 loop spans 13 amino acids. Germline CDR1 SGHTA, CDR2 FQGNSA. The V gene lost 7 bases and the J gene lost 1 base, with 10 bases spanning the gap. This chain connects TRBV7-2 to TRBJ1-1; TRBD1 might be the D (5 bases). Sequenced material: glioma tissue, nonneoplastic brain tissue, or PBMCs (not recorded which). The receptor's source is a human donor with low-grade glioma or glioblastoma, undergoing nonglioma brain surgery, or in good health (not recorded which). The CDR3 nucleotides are TGTGCCAGCACCAAAGACAGGAACACTGAAGCTTTCTTT. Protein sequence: CASTKDRNTEAFF.